This TCR beta chain appears in the sequencing data of a study of brain T cells in children with intractable seizures. Findings and caveats of the study: Pre- and post-surgery blood differed in depth, so pre-surgery absences may be undersampling.

The sequenced cases were selected for having the highest brain T cell transcript signatures. Pre-surgery treatment included at least one anti-epileptic drug. Germline V gives CDR1 ENHRY, CDR2 SYGVKD. This CDR3 comprises 14 residues. Trimming left V 4 bases short and J 6 bases short, with 10 bases between. The protocol was immunoSEQ multiplex PCR, while the TCRdb copy is restricted to in-frame clones and leaves out a portion. This table has about 120,000 clones, 94% appearing once. Concerning this clone itself: Its antigen is undetermined.

The sample here was peripheral blood, taken at surgery. This chain uses TRBV10-3 with TRBJ1-6; D unclear. The TCR comes from a boy less than two years old with hemimegalencephaly and intractable seizures. The CDR3 DNA follows: TGTGCCATCAGTGGGCTGCGGGGTAATTCACCCCTCCACTTT. Amino acids: CAISGLRGNSPLHF.